The clone carrying this TCR beta chain was detected only a few times. CDR1 and CDR2 from the germline V gene are LNHDA and SQIVND (reference sequence). There are 13 residues in the CDR3. Between the trimmed V and J ends, which lost 3 bases and 5 bases, there was a span of 8 bases. This entry is derived from a study of T cells in localized non-small cell lung cancer. Data came from immunoSEQ multiplex PCR; TCRdb stores just in-frame clones and leaves some out. The table includes roughly 36,000 clones, 75% to 85% detected once. The chain links TRBV19 to TRBJ1-5; D unclear. The sample in question was PBMCs, obtained before any cancer treatment. The receptor was isolated from a woman between 40 and 69 years old with stage II squamous cell lung carcinoma. The CDR3: CASSIELDQPQHF. CDR3 coding DNA: TGTGCCAGTAGTATTGAACTGGATCAGCCCCAGCATTTT.